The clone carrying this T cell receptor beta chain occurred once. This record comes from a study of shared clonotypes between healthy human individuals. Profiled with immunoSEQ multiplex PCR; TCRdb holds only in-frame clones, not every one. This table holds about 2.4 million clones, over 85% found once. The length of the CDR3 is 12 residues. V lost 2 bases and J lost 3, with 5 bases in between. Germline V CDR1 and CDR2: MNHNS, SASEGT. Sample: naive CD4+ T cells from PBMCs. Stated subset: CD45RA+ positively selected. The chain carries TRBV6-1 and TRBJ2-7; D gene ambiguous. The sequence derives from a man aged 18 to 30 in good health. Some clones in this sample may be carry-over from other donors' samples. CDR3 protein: CASSEQDYEQYF. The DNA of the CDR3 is TGTGCCAGCAGTGAACAGGACTACGAGCAGTACTTC.